The rows below give T cell receptor beta chains drawn from one sample of a study of shared clonotypes between healthy human individuals. Produced via immunoSEQ multiplex PCR; TCRdb's table is partial and in-frame only. The sample holds roughly 2.1 million clones, approximately 94% seen once. The source material was naive CD8+ T cells from PBMCs. Receptors originate from a young man in good health. Some clones in this sample may be carry-over from other donors' samples. Each CDR3 is given with its conserved first and last residue. A D gene is named only where the DNA matches it firmly. A clone size is listed for some rows: how often the clone was seen (once, few, many), or a class if it is expanded.

J,V,D,size,CDR3,DNA
TRBJ2-3,TRBV9,TRBD2,NA,CASSSLPGTRADTQYF,TGTGCCAGCAGCTCCCTTCCCGGGACTAGAGCGGATACGCAGTATTTT
TRBJ2-1,TRBV11-2,TRBD2,NA,CASSPRTSGNLREQFF,TGTGCCAGCAGCCCCCGGACTAGCGGAAATCTCCGTGAGCAGTTCTTC
TRBJ2-7,TRBV11-2,NA,NA,CASSLIQGSYEQYF,TGTGCCAGCAGCTTAATACAGGGATCCTACGAGCAGTACTTC
TRBJ2-7,TRBV7-2,NA,NA,CASSPSSGTSTYEQYF,TGTGCCAGCAGCCCTAGCTCCGGGACCTCGACCTACGAGCAGTACTTC
TRBJ1-1,TRBV7-9,NA,NA,CASSLRERGRAEAFF,TGTGCCAGCAGCTTACGAGAACGGGGCAGGGCTGAAGCTTTCTTT
TRBJ2-1,TRBV28,TRBD2,once,CASSWTSGTNEQFF,TGTGCCAGCAGTTGGACTAGCGGGACCAATGAGCAGTTCTTC
TRBJ1-1,TRBV19,NA,NA,CASRLTASNTEAFF,TGTGCCAGTCGATTGACAGCGTCGAACACTGAAGCTTTCTTT
TRBJ2-1,TRBV2,TRBD2,NA,CARPGTSGSPSYNEQFF,TGTGCCAGACCAGGGACTAGCGGGAGTCCGTCCTACAATGAGCAGTTCTTC
TRBJ2-7,TRBV7-9,TRBD2,NA,CASSVPRTSGSYEQYF,TGTGCCAGCAGCGTCCCTCGAACTAGCGGTTCCTACGAGCAGTACTTC
TRBJ2-3,TRBV7-9,NA,NA,CASSSTDTGRNTDTQYF,TGTGCCAGCAGCTCAACGGACACGGGACGAAATACAGATACGCAGTATTTT
TRBJ2-7,TRBV9,NA,NA,CASSRTAGEQYF,TGTGCCAGCAGCCGGACCGCGGGGGAGCAGTACTTC
TRBJ2-7,TRBV28,TRBD2,NA,CASTTAPGLAVFEQYF,TGTGCCAGCACCACCGCCCCCGGACTAGCGGTCTTCGAGCAGTACTTC
TRBJ2-1,TRBV1,NA,NA,CTSSHGSGREEFF,TGCACCAGCAGCCATGGGAGCGGGCGGGAGGAGTTCTTC
TRBJ2-1,TRBV15,TRBD1,NA,CATSPGQGFEQFF,TGTGCCACCAGCCCCGGACAGGGTTTTGAGCAGTTCTTC
TRBJ2-1,TRBV11-2,TRBD2,NA,CASSPKAGTSAYNEQFF,TGTGCCAGCAGCCCGAAAGCTGGGACTAGCGCTTACAATGAGCAGTTCTTC
TRBJ1-2,TRBV28,TRBD1,NA,CASSTRDSNYGYTF,TGTGCCAGCAGTACCCGGGACAGTAACTATGGCTACACCTTC
TRBJ2-7,TRBV2,TRBD2,NA,CASKWEAGGDEQYF,TGTGCCAGCAAGTGGGAAGCGGGAGGCGACGAGCAGTACTTC
TRBJ2-2,TRBV11-2,NA,NA,CASSLDLGGELFF,TGTGCCAGCAGCTTAGATCTCGGCGGGGAGCTGTTTTTT
TRBJ2-7,TRBV29-1,NA,once,CSVEERGYEQYF,TGCAGCGTTGAAGAAAGGGGTTACGAGCAGTACTTC
TRBJ2-3,TRBV27,TRBD2,NA,CASSRGTSGTDTQYF,TGTGCCAGCAGCCGGGGGACTAGCGGCACAGATACGCAGTATTTT
TRBJ2-3,TRBV27,NA,NA,CASSLYQSRTDTQYF,TGTGCCAGCAGTTTATACCAGAGTCGAACAGATACGCAGTATTTT
TRBJ2-1,TRBV30,NA,NA,CAWADSGVYNEQFF,TGTGCCTGGGCGGACAGTGGGGTCTACAATGAGCAGTTCTTC
TRBJ2-1,TRBV4-3,TRBD2,NA,CASSQEGGLAGANEQFF,TGCGCCAGCAGCCAAGAAGGCGGGCTAGCGGGAGCGAATGAGCAGTTCTTC